This T cell receptor beta chain was recovered during a study of cytomegalovirus exposure and HLA in healthy donors. Study-wide results and caveats: Specificity for CMV antigens was confirmed in vitro for a few of the CMV-associated chains. Among TCR beta chains, those listed as cytomegalovirus-associated numbered roughly 150. Rare sequences made up most TCRs, while some public TCRs were found in many donors.

In regard to this clone: Its antigen remains unidentified.

Method: immunoSEQ multiplex PCR; TCRdb's copy keeps in-frame clones and lacks some. Of over 200,000 clones in the sample, almost 90% are singletons; the top ten hold about 3%. Donors came from a validation cohort of over a hundred subjects, distinct from the first 666-subject cohort. This TCR was sampled from a woman in her late teens or twenties in good health and CMV-seronegative. Sequencing used PBMCs.

As DNA, the CDR3 is TGTGCCAGCAGTTTAACTCGGCTAGGTAGGTCCTACAATGAGCAGTTCTTC. The encoded protein is CASSLTRLGRSYNEQFF. V usage is TRBV28 and J usage is TRBJ2-1; D gene uncertain. Germline values: CDR1 MDHEN, CDR2 SYDVKM. V shed 2 bases and J shed 1 base, with 15 bases lying between them. This CDR3 comprises 17 residues.